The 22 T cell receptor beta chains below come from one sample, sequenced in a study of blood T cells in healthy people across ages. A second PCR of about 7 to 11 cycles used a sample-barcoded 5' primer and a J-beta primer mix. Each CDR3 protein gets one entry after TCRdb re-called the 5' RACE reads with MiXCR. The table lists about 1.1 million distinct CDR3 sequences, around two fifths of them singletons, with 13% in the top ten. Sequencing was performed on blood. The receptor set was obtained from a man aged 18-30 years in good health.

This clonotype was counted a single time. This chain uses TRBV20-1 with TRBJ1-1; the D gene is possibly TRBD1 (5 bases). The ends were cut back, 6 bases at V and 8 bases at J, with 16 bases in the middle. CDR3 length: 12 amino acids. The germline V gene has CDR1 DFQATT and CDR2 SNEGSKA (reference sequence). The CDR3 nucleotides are TGCAGTGCAGTTGGGGGGGGACGCGAAGCTTTCTTT. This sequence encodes CSAVGGGREAFF.

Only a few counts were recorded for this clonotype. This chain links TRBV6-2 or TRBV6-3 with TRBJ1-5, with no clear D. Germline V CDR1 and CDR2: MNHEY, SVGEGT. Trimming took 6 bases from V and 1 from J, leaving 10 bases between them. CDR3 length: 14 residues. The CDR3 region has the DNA TGTGCCAGCAGACCGGGTTTAAGCAATCAGCCCCAGCATTTT. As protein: CASRPGLSNQPQHF.

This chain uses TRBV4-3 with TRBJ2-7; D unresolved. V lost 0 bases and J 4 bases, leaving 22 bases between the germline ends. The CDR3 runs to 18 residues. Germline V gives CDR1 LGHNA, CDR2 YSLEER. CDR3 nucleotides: TGCGCCAGCAGCCAAGACCTTATTCGGGCGAGACACGAATACGAGCAGTACTTC. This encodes CASSQDLIRARHEYEQYF.

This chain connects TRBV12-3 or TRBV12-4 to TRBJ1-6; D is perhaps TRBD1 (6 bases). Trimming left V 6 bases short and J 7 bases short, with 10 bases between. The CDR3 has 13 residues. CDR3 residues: CASSTGYNSPLHF. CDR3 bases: TGTGCCAGCAGCACAGGGTACAATTCACCCCTCCACTTT.

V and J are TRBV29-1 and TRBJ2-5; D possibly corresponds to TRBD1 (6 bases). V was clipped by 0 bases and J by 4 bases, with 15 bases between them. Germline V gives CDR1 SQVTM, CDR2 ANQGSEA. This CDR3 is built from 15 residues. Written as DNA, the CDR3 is TGCAGCGTTGAAGATTGGTCCCAGGGGAGAGAGACCCAGTACTTC. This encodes CSVEDWSQGRETQYF.

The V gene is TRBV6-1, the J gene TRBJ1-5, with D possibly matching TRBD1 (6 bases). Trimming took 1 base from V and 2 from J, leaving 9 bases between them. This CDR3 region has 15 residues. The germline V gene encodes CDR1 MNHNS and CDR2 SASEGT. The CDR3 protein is CASSEGRGRNQPQHF. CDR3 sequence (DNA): TGTGCCAGCAGTGAAGGCAGGGGCCGCAATCAGCCCCAGCATTTT.

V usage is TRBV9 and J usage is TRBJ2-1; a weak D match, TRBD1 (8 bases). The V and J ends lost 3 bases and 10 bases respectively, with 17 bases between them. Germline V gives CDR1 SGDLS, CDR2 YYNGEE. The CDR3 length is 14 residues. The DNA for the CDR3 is TGTGCCAGCAGCGCCGGACAGGGAGGGGGGGAGCAGTTCTTC. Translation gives CASSAGQGGGEQFF.

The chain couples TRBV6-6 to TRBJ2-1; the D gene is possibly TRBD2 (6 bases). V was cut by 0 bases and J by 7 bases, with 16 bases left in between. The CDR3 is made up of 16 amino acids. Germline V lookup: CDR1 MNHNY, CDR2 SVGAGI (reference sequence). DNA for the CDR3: TGTGCCAGCAGTTACTCGTTCGGGGGTCAAGGGAATGAGCAGTTCTTC. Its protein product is CASSYSFGGQGNEQFF.

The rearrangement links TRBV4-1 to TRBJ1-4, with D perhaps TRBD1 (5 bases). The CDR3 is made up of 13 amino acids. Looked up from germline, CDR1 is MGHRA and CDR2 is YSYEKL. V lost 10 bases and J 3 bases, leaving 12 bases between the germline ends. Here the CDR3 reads CATRGSANEKLFF. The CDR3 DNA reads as TGCGCCACCCGGGGGTCGGCTAATGAAAAACTGTTTTTT.

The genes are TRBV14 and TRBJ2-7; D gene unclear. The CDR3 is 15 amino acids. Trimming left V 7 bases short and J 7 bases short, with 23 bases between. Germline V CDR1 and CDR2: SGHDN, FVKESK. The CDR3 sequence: CASTPRRVSDNEQYF. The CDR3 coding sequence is TGTGCCAGCACCCCAAGACGGGTCAGTGACAATGAGCAGTACTTC. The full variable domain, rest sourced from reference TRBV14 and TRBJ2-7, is EAGVTQFPSHSVIEKGQTVTLRCDPISGHDNLYWYRRVMGKEIKFLLHFVKESKQDESGMPNNRFLAERTGGTYSTLKVQPAELEDSGVYFCASTPRRVSDNEQYFGPGTRLTVT.

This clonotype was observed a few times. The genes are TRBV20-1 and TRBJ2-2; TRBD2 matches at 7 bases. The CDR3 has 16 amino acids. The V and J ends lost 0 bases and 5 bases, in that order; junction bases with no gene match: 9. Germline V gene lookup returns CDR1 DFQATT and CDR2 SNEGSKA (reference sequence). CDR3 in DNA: TGCAGTGCTAGAGATGGCCTGGGGGGGGGTACCGGGGAGCTGTTTTTT. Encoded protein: CSARDGLGGGTGELFF.

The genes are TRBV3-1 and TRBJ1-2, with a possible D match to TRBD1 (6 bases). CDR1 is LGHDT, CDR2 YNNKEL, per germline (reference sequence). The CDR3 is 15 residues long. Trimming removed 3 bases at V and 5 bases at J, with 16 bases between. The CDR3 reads CASSQRDRSIYGYTF. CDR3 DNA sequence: TGTGCCAGCAGCCAGAGAGACAGGTCCATTTATGGCTACACCTTC.

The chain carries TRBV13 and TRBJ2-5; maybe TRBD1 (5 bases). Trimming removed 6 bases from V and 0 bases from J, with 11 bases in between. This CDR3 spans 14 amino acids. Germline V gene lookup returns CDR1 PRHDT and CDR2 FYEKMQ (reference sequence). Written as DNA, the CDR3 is TGTGCCAGCAGTCGCAGGGTAAACCAAGAGACCCAGTACTTC. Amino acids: CASSRRVNQETQYF.

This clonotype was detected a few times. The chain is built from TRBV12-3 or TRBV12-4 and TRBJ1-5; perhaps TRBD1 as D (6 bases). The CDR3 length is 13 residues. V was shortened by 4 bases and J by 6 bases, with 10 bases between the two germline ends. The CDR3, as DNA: TGTGCCAGCAGTTGGACAGAAGCTCAGCCCCAGCATTTT. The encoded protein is CASSWTEAQPQHF.

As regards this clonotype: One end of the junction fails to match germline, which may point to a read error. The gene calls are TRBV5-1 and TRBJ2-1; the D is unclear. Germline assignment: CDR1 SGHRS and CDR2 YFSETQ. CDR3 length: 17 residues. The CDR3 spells CTSSSKSGTLNSNEQFF. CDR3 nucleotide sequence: TGCACCAGCAGCTCCAAATCCGGCACGCTCAACTCTAATGAGCAGTTCTTC. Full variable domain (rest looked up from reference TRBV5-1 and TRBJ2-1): KAGVTQTPRYLIKTRGQQVTLSCSPISGHRSVSWYQQTPGQGLQFLFEYFSETQRNKGNFPGRFSGRQFSNSRSEMNVSTLELGDSALYLCTSSSKSGTLNSNEQFFGPGTRLTVL.

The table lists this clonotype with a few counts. As DNA, the CDR3 is TGTGCCAACGGCGACGGTTCTGGGGCCAACGTCCTGACTTTC. It is translated as CANGDGSGANVLTF. This chain connects TRBV6-1 to TRBJ2-6, with D unclear. Deletions cut 10 bases from V and 1 base from J, with 11 bases between. The CDR3 totals 14 residues. Germline V gives CDR1 MNHNS, CDR2 SASEGT.

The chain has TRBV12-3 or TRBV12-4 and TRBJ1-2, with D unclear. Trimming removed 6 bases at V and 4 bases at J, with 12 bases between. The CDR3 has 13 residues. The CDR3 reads CASSKKTAYGYTF. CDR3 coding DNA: TGTGCCAGCAGCAAAAAAACAGCCTATGGCTACACCTTC.

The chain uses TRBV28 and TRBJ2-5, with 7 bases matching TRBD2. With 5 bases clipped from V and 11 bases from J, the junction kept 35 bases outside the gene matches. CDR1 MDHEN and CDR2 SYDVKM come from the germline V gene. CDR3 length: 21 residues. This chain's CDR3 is CASSRIQSPSLQRGYYNEQYF. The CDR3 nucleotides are TGTGCCAGCAGTCGGATTCAAAGTCCGTCCCTCCAGCGGGGTTACTACAATGAGCAGTACTTC. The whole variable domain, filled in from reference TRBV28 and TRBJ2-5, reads DVKVTQSSRYLVKRTGEKVFLECVQDMDHENMFWYRQDPGLGLRLIYFSYDVKMKEKGDIPEGYSVSREKKERFSLILESASTNQTSMYLCASSRIQSPSLQRGYYNEQYFGPGTRLLVL.

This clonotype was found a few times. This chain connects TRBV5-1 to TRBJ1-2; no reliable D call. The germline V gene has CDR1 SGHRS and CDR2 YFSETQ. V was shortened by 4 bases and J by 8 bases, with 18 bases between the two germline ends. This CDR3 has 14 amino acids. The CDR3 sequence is CASSIASDLNGYTF. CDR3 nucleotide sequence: TGCGCCAGCAGCATAGCATCGGACTTAAACGGCTACACCTTC.

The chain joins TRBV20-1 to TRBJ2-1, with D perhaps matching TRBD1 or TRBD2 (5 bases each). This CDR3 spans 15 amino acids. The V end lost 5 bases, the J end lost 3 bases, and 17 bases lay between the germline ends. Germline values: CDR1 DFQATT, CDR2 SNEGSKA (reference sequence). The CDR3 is CSAAWGQGDYNEQFF. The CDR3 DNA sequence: TGCAGTGCTGCATGGGGCCAGGGAGACTACAATGAGCAGTTCTTC.

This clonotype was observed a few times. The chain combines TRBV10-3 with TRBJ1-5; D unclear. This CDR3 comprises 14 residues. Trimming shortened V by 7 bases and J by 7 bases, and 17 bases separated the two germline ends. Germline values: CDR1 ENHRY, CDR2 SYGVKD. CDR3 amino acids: CAIKGLAAEQPQHF. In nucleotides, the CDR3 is TGTGCCATCAAAGGTCTGGCAGCAGAACAGCCCCAGCATTTT.

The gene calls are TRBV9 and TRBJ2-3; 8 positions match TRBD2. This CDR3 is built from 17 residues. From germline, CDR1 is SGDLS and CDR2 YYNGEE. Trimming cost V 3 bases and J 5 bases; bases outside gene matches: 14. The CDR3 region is CASSAETGLGWRDTQYF. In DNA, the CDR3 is TGTGCCAGCAGCGCTGAAACGGGACTAGGTTGGAGAGATACGCAGTATTTT.